This T cell receptor (beta chain) was profiled in a study of CD8 T cells in ankylosing spondylitis. Points from the study as a whole: Clones tied to disease were said to be significantly enriched in matched ankylosing spondylitis synovial fluid. Peripheral blood held disease-linked clones only at relatively low frequency, and these were CD8+.

This clonotype was observed a handful of times. Its antigen is currently unknown. CDR1 and CDR2 from the germline V gene are SGDLS and YYNGEE. The CDR3 totals 15 residues. V was pared by 2 bases and J by 0 bases, with 12 bases between. Libraries for TCR beta were made by quantitative 5'-RACE with molecular barcodes. A single record per CDR3 protein comes from TCRdb applying MiXCR to the 5' RACE reads. The profile shows under 250,000 distinct CDR3 sequences, approximately 30% of them singletons. The sequence was obtained from a male donor with ankylosing spondylitis or in good health (not recorded which). Sequencing used blood, either unsorted or a sorted T cell fraction (not recorded which). The chain uses TRBV9 and TRBJ2-7; D possibly uses TRBD1 or TRBD2 (7 bases each). The CDR3 nucleotides are TGTGCCAGCAGCGTTCAGGGGGGGCCCTCCTACGAGCAGTACTTC. It encodes CASSVQGGPSYEQYF.